The 29 T cell receptor beta chains presented below share a single source sample, sequenced in a study of control samples from healthy donors and cancer patients. Assay used: immunoSEQ multiplex PCR; TCRdb lists only in-frame clones, some missing. The sample records about 170,000 clones, 91% being singletons. Sequenced sample: blood. The receptor source for this set is a woman in her twenties or thirties in good health.

The CDR3 region has the DNA TGTGCCAGCAGGCCGACAGGGATCTATGGCTACACCTTC. Amino acids: CASRPTGIYGYTF. The chain employs TRBV12-3 or TRBV12-4 and TRBJ1-2; 7 bases match TRBD1. The CDR3 length is 13 residues. V shed 6 bases, J shed 4 bases, and the junction held 5 bases outside the gene matches.

The chain joins TRBV11-3 to TRBJ2-7; tentatively, D is TRBD1 or TRBD2 (5 bases each). In germline, CDR1 is SGHNT, CDR2 YENEEA. CDR3 length: 14 amino acids. V lost 4 bases to trimming and J lost 2 bases, with 12 bases between them. CDR3 nucleotide sequence: TGTGCCAGCAGCTACGGGACCCCCCCCTACGAGCAGTACTTC. Its translation is CASSYGTPPYEQYF.

This rearrangement joins TRBV6-5 to TRBJ2-2; 7 bases line up with TRBD2. With 8 bases clipped from V and 4 bases from J, the junction kept 10 bases outside the gene matches. Germline V CDR1 and CDR2: MNHEY, SVGAGI. The CDR3 length is 15 residues. CDR3 sequence reads: CASQRPGGATGELFF. CDR3 DNA: TGTGCCAGCCAGAGGCCGGGGGGTGCCACCGGGGAGCTGTTTTTT.

The chain has TRBV4-2 and TRBJ1-2, with 9 nucleotides matching TRBD1. The CDR3 consists of 19 residues. V was pared by 4 bases and J by 0 bases, with 15 bases of the junction left unmatched. CDR1 LGHNA and CDR2 YNFKEQ come from the germline V gene. CDR3 sequence reads: CASSRPEPGQGPTNYGYTF. DNA for the CDR3: TGTGCCAGCAGCCGACCGGAACCGGGACAGGGACCCACTAACTATGGCTACACCTTC.

The gene calls are TRBV7-3 and TRBJ2-3; D is possibly TRBD2 (6 bases). The CDR3 has 15 amino acids. Germline V gives CDR1 SGHTA, CDR2 FQGTGA. Trimming shortened V by 2 bases and J by 4 bases, and 13 bases separated the two germline ends. CDR3 sequence (DNA): TGTGCCAGCAGCTTACCTAGCGTGGGAGCAGATACGCAGTATTTT. Amino acids: CASSLPSVGADTQYF.

The chain is built from TRBV7-9 and TRBJ2-1; D is perhaps TRBD2 (5 bases). The CDR3 contains 14 residues. The V end lost 2 bases, the J end lost 6 bases, and 11 bases lay between the germline ends. CDR1 SEHNR and CDR2 FQNEAQ come from the germline V gene (reference sequence). The CDR3 loop reads CASSLSSSSNEQFF. In DNA form, the CDR3 reads TGTGCCAGCAGCTTATCTAGCAGTTCCAATGAGCAGTTCTTC.

The chain couples TRBV4-1 to TRBJ2-3; 8 nucleotides line up with TRBD1. V lost 1 base to trimming and J lost 1 base; unmatched junction nucleotides: 1. Germline CDR1 is MGHRA and CDR2 is YSYEKL. The length of the CDR3 is 15 residues. The CDR3 protein is CASSQARGRTDTQYF. In DNA, the CDR3 is TGCGCCAGCAGCCAAGCCAGGGGGCGCACAGATACGCAGTATTTT.

Details on this clone: This specimen includes other DNA sequences encoding the same CDR3. The V call is TRBV3-1 (or the pseudogene TRBV3-2), the J call TRBJ1-3; D is ambiguous. V was cut by 3 bases and J by 0 bases, with 6 bases left in between. Looked up from germline, CDR1 is LGHDT and CDR2 is YNNKEL (reference sequence). The CDR3 covers 14 residues. The CDR3 is CASSQASSGNTIYF. Written as DNA, the CDR3 is TGTGCCAGCAGCCAGGCGAGCTCTGGAAACACCATATATTTT.

CDR3 protein: CASSERDEGAYEQYF. CDR3 sequence (DNA): TGTGCCAGCAGTGAGCGGGACGAGGGGGCCTACGAGCAGTACTTC. V is TRBV6-1 and J is TRBJ2-7; D may match TRBD1 or TRBD2 (6 bases each). The CDR3 extends over 15 amino acids. Germline values: CDR1 MNHNS, CDR2 SASEGT. The V end was cut by 3 bases, the J end by 2 bases, with 14 bases between.

The chain recombines TRBV29-1 with TRBJ1-1; TRBD1 is a possible D gene (6 bases). The germline gives CDR1 SQVTM, CDR2 ANQGSEA. This CDR3 has 12 residues. Trimming took off 7 bases at V and 4 bases at J, with 13 bases between the two ends. CDR3 loop: CSAEGGGTEAFF. The CDR3 DNA sequence: TGCAGCGCTGAGGGGGGCGGCACTGAAGCTTTCTTT.

The rearrangement links TRBV19 to TRBJ1-2, with 10 bases matching TRBD1. The CDR3 is 14 amino acids. CDR1 is LNHDA, CDR2 SQIVND, per germline (reference sequence). V gave up 4 bases and J gave up 2 bases; unmatched junction bases: 1. CDR3 residues: CASSKDRGNYGYTF. DNA of the CDR3: TGTGCCAGTAGTAAGGACAGGGGGAACTATGGCTACACCTTC.

The V gene is TRBV30, the J gene TRBJ1-5, with D hard to call. Germline assignment: CDR1 GTSNPN and CDR2 SVGIG (reference sequence). The CDR3 is made up of 15 amino acids. Trimming pared 3 bases from V and 0 bases from J, leaving 12 bases between. The CDR3, as DNA: TGTGCCTGGAGCCAGACACCTTATAGCAATCAGCCCCAGCATTTT. Protein: CAWSQTPYSNQPQHF.

V and J are TRBV3-1 (or the pseudogene TRBV3-2) and TRBJ2-3; D ambiguous. CDR3 length equals 15 residues. The germline V gene has CDR1 LGHDT and CDR2 YNNKEL (reference sequence). With 0 bases removed from V and 2 bases from J, the gap between germline ends came to 9 bases. The CDR3 DNA reads TGTGCCAGCAGCCAAGAAGGTGGGCCCACAGATACGCAGTATTTT. Amino acids: CASSQEGGPTDTQYF.

The CDR3 loop is CASSLLGAGGKNIQYF. The CDR3 DNA reads TGTGCCAGCAGTTTACTCGGGGCTGGAGGCAAAAACATTCAGTACTTC. The gene calls are TRBV28 and TRBJ2-4; either TRBD1 or TRBD2 may fit D (5 bases each). This CDR3 is built from 16 residues. Germline CDR1 and CDR2: MDHEN and SYDVKM. Trimming shortened V by 2 bases and J by 3 bases, and 14 bases separated the two germline ends.

The chain links TRBV3-1 (or the pseudogene TRBV3-2) to TRBJ2-6; possibly TRBD2 for D (5 bases). Trimming stripped 1 base from V and 0 bases from J, with 13 bases between. In germline, CDR1 is LGHDT, CDR2 YNNKEL (reference sequence). The CDR3 spans 18 residues. Here the CDR3 reads CASSQVGVTASGANVLTF. CDR3 nucleotide sequence: TGTGCCAGCAGCCAAGTCGGGGTGACGGCCTCTGGGGCCAACGTCCTGACTTTC.

This clone was counted once. This chain links TRBV9 with TRBJ2-1, with TRBD2 matching over 8 bases. Germline-derived CDR1 and CDR2 are SGDLS and YYNGEE. The CDR3 spans 16 residues. V was pared by 3 bases and J by 6 bases, with 11 bases of the junction left unmatched. CDR3 sequence reads: CASSEGPGTRGNEQFF. In DNA, the CDR3 is TGTGCCAGCAGCGAGGGCCCCGGGACTAGGGGCAATGAGCAGTTCTTC.

The chain carries TRBV9 and TRBJ1-2; possible D gene TRBD1, 5 bases. In germline, CDR1 is SGDLS, CDR2 YYNGEE. This CDR3 contains 13 residues. V lost 0 bases and J lost 8, with 11 bases in between. The CDR3 DNA is TGTGCCAGCAGCGTAGAGGGGATGGGCGGCTACACCTTC. Protein product: CASSVEGMGGYTF.

The V gene is TRBV7-9, the J gene TRBJ1-1; D unresolved. Germline CDR1 and CDR2: SEHNR and FQNEAQ (reference sequence). The CDR3 totals 13 residues. The V end was cut by 1 base, the J end by 4 bases, with 7 bases between. The CDR3 region is CASSLGVSTEAFF. In nucleotides, the CDR3 is TGTGCCAGCAGCTTAGGGGTGAGCACTGAAGCTTTCTTT.

This chain uses TRBV5-1 with TRBJ2-2; D perhaps matches TRBD2 (6 bases). The CDR3 consists of 14 residues. Trimming took off 3 bases at V and 7 bases at J, with 13 bases between the two ends. CDR1 is SGHRS and CDR2 is YFSETQ in the germline V gene. CDR3 in amino acids: CASSSRERIGELFF. The CDR3 DNA reads as TGCGCCAGCAGCTCTCGGGAGAGAATCGGGGAGCTGTTTTTT.

The chain couples TRBV12-5 to TRBJ2-3; maybe TRBD2 (5 bases). With 0 bases removed from V and 0 bases from J, the gap between germline ends came to 10 bases. The V gene's germline CDR1 is LGHNT and CDR2 FRNRAP. This CDR3 has 16 amino acids. The CDR3 region has the DNA TGTGCTAGTGGTTTGGTACTGGACTGGAGCACAGATACGCAGTATTTT. Amino acids: CASGLVLDWSTDTQYF.

Of note for this clone: The same CDR3 is also encoded by other DNA sequences in this sample. This sequence joins TRBV6-5 and TRBJ1-5; TRBD1 matches 10 bases. After removal of 5 bases from V and 4 bases from J, the junction contained 5 bases not matched to a gene. This CDR3 is built from 15 residues. Germline assignment: CDR1 MNHEY and CDR2 SVGAGI. This chain's CDR3 is CASSRRDRGNQPQHF. In DNA form, the CDR3 reads TGTGCCAGCAGTCGCCGGGACAGGGGAAATCAGCCCCAGCATTTT.

The rearrangement joins TRBV4-2 to TRBJ2-6; D call uncertain. Germline-derived CDR1 and CDR2 are LGHNA and YNFKEQ. With 0 bases removed from V and 1 base from J, the gap between germline ends came to 7 bases. The CDR3 spans 16 residues. CDR3 bases: TGTGCCAGCAGCCAAGATGAGAGTTCTGGGGCCAACGTCCTGACTTTC. This translates into CASSQDESSGANVLTF.

The chain links TRBV7-2 to TRBJ1-1; D is uncertain. V was clipped by 0 bases and J by 1 base, with 9 bases between them. CDR3 length: 15 residues. Germline assignment: CDR1 SGHTA and CDR2 FQGNSA. The CDR3 DNA reads as TGTGCCAGCAGCTTAGCGGGCGCTGGGAACACTGAAGCTTTCTTT. Translation: CASSLAGAGNTEAFF.

The chain couples TRBV3-1 (or the pseudogene TRBV3-2) to TRBJ1-4; the D is unclear. The CDR3 covers 13 residues. V was pared by 1 base and J by 7 bases, with 7 bases between. CDR1 and CDR2 (germline): LGHDT, YNNKEL (reference sequence). The DNA for the CDR3 is TGTGCCAGCAGCCAAGGTGACACTGAAAAACTGTTTTTT. Protein product: CASSQGDTEKLFF.

V usage is TRBV11-3 and J usage is TRBJ2-7; TRBD2 agrees at 11 bases. V lost 0 bases to trimming and J lost 6 bases; unmatched junction nucleotides: 10. CDR1 is SGHNT and CDR2 is YENEEA in the germline V gene. CDR3 size: 17 residues. Written as DNA, the CDR3 is TGTGCCAGCAGCTTAGATCTCCTACCTAGCGGGAGGTTCGAGCAGTACTTC. It codes for CASSLDLLPSGRFEQYF.

Here the CDR3 DNA reads TGTGCCAGCAGCTTAGGACATAGCTCCTACGAGCAGTACTTC. It translates to CASSLGHSSYEQYF. V usage is TRBV7-2 and J usage is TRBJ2-7; D not certain. The germline gives CDR1 SGHTA, CDR2 FQGNSA. V shed 1 base and J shed 0 bases, with 7 bases lying between them. The CDR3 runs to 14 residues.

The J gene is TRBJ1-2, the V gene TRBV18; possible D gene TRBD1, 5 bases. This CDR3 is 13 amino acids long. Trimming shortened V by 3 bases and J by 4 bases, and 9 bases separated the two germline ends. Per germline, CDR1 KGHSH and CDR2 LQKENI. The DNA of the CDR3 is TGTGCCAGCTCACCCTCGGGGGGCTATGGCTACACCTTC. The encoded protein is CASSPSGGYGYTF.

On this clone: Other DNA sequences of this sample code for an identical CDR3. The chain recombines TRBV18 with TRBJ2-7; TRBD2 matches 9 bases. From germline, CDR1 is KGHSH and CDR2 LQKENI. The V gene end was trimmed by 2 bases and the J gene end by 6 bases; junction bases not matched to a gene: 2. The CDR3 consists of 13 residues. The DNA of the CDR3 is TGTGCCAGCTCACCAGCGGGAGGGGGCGAGCAGTACTTC. Translated: CASSPAGGGEQYF.

The rearrangement links TRBV11-2 to TRBJ1-6, with a weak D call TRBD1 (5 bases). The CDR3 extends over 14 amino acids. The V gene's germline CDR1 is SGHAT and CDR2 FQNNGV. V shed 5 bases and J shed 10 bases, with 15 bases lying between them. CDR3 sequence: CASSPGGGPSPLHF. The CDR3 DNA reads as TGTGCCAGCAGCCCGGGGGGGGGTCCCTCACCCCTCCACTTT.